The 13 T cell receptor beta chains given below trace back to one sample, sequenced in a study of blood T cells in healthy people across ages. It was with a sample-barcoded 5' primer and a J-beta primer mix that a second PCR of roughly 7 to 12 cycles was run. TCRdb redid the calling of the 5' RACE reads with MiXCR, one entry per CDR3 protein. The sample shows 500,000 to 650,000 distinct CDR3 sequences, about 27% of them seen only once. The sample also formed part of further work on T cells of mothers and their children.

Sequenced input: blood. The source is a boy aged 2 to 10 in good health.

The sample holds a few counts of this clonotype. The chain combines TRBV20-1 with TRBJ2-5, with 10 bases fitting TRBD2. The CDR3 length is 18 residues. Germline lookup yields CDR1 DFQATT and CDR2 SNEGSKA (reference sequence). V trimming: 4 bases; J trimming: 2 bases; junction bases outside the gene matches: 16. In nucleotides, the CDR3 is TGCAGTGCTATCCTACGTAAACCGGGACTAGCGACGCAAGAGACCCAGTACTTC. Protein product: CSAILRKPGLATQETQYF.

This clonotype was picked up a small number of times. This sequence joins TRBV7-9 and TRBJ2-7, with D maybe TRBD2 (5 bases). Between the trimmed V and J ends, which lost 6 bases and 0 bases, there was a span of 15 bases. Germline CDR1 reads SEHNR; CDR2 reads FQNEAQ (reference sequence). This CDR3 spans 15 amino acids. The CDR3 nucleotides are TGTGCCAGCAGTTCTACTTTGCGGGCCTCCTACGAGCAGTACTTC. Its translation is CASSSTLRASYEQYF.

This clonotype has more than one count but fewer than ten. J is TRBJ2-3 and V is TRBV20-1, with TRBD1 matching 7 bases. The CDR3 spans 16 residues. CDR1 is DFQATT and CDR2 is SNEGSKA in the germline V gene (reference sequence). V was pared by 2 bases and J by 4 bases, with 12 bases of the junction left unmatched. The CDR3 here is CSARPSTGMAPDTQYF. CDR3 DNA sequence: TGCAGTGCTAGACCCTCGACAGGGATGGCACCAGATACGCAGTATTTT.

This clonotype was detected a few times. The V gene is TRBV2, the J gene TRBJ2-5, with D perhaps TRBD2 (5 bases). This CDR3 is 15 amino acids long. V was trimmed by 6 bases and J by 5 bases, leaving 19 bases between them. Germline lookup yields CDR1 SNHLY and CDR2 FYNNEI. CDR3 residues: CASRLDSGVRETQYF. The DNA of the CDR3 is TGTGCCAGCAGGCTCGATTCCGGGGTTCGGGAGACCCAGTACTTC.

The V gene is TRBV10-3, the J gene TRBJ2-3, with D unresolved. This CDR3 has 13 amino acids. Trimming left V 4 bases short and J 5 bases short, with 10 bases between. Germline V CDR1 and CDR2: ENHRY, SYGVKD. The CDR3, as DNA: TGTGCCATCAGTGCAACCTTCGGAGATACGCAGTATTTT. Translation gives CAISATFGDTQYF.

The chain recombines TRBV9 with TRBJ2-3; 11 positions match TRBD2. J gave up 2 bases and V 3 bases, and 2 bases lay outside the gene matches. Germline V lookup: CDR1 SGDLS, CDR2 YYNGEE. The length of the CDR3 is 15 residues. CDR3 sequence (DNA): TGTGCCAGCAGCGCGACTAGCGGGGTCACAGATACGCAGTATTTT. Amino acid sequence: CASSATSGVTDTQYF.

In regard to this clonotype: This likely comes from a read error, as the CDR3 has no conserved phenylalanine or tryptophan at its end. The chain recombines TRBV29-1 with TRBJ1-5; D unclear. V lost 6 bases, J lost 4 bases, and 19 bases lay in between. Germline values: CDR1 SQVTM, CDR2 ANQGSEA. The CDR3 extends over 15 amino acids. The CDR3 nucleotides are TGCAGCGTACCTTGGCCCGGAGTACTAAATCAGCCCCAGCATTAT. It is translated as CSVPWPGVLNQPQHY.

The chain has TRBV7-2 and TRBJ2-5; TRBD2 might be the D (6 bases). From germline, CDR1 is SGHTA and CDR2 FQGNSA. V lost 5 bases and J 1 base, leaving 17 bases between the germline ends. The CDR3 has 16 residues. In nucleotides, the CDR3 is TGTGCCAGCAGCCTGATTGGGGGAGGAAGCCAAGAGACCCAGTACTTC. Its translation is CASSLIGGGSQETQYF.

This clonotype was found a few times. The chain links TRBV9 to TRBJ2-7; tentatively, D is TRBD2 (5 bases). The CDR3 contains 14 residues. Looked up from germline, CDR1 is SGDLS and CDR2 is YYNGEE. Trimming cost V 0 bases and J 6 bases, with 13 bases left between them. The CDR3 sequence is CASSVDGIEGEQYF. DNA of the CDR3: TGTGCCAGCAGCGTAGACGGGATCGAGGGCGAGCAGTACTTC.

The CDR3 reads CASSFTSRETQYF. The CDR3 DNA sequence: TGTGCCAGCAGTTTTACTAGCCGAGAGACCCAGTACTTC. V gene TRBV27 combines with J gene TRBJ2-5; a possible D gene is TRBD2 (6 bases). CDR1 is MNHEY and CDR2 is SMNVEV in the germline V gene (reference sequence). This CDR3 is 13 amino acids long. V lost 3 bases to trimming and J lost 4 bases, with 9 bases between them.

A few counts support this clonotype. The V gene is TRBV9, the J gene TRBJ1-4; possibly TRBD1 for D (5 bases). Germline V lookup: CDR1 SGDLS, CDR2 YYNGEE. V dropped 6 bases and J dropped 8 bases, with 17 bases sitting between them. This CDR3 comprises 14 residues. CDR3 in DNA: TGTGCCAGCACCGTGCAGGCGGGGGACGAAAAACTGTTTTTT. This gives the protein CASTVQAGDEKLFF.

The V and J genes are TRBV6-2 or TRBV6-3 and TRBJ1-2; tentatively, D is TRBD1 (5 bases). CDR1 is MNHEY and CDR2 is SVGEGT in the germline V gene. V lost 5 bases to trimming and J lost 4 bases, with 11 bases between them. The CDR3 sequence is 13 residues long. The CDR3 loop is CASSDRGVYGYTF. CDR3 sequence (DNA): TGTGCCAGCAGTGATCGGGGCGTCTATGGCTACACCTTC.

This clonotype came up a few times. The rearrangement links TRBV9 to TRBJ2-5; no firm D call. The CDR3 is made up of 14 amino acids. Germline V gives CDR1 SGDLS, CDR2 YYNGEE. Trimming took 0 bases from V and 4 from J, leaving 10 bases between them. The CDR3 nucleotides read TGTGCCAGCAGCGTAGAGGCCCGCCCAGAGACCCAGTACTTC. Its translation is CASSVEARPETQYF.